This T cell receptor (beta chain) was recorded in a study of blood T cells in healthy people across ages. The study, taken as a whole, reports: Relative to aged donors, long-lived donors carried more naive CD4+ cells and displayed higher diversity.

A note on this clonotype: The antigen is not known.

The length of the CDR3 is 15 residues. V gave up 2 bases and J gave up 8 bases; unmatched junction bases: 8. Looked up from germline, CDR1 is MGHRA and CDR2 is YSYEKL. Using a J-beta primer mix together with a sample-barcoded 5' primer, a second PCR was run for roughly 6 to 11 cycles. From the 5' RACE reads, TCRdb called clonotypes with MiXCR, one entry per CDR3 protein. The data contain 1.5 million to 2 million distinct CDR3 sequences, under 30% of them singletons. Sample: blood. This chain uses TRBV4-1 with TRBJ2-1; 8 bases align to TRBD2. This clonotype was obtained from a woman in her twenties or thirties in good health. The CDR3 DNA follows: TGCGCCAGCAGCCAAATGCGACTAGCGACCGATGAGCAGTTCTTC. It codes for CASSQMRLATDEQFF.